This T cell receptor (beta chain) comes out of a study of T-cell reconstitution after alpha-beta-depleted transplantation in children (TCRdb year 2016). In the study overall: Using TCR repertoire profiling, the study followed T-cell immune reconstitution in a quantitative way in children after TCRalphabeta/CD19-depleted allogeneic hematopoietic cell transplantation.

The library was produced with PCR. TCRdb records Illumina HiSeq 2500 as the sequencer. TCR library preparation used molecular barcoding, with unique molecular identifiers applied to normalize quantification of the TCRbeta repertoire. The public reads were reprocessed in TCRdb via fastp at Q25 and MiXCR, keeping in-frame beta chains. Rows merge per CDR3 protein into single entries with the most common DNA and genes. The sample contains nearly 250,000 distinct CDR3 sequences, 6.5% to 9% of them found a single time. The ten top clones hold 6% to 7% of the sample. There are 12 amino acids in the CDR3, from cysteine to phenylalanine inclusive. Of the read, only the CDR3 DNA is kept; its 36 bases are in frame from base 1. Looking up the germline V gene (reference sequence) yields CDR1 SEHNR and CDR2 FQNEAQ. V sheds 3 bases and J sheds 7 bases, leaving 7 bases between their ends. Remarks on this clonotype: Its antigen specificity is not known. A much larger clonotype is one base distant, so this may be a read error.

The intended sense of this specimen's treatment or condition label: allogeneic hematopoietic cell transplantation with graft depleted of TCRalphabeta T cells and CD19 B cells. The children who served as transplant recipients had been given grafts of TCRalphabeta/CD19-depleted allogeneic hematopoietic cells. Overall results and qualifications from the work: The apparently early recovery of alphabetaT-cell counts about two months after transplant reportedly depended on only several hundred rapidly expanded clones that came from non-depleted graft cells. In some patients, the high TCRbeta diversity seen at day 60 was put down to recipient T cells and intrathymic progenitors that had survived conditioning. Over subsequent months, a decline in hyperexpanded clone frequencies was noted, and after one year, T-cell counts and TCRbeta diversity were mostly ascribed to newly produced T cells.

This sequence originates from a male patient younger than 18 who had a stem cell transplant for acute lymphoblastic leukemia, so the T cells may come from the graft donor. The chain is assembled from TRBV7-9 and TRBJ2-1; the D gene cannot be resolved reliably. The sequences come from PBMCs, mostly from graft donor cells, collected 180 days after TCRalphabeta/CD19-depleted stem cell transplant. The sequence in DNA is TGTGCCAGCAGCTTTGAGGTAAATGAGCAGTTCTTC. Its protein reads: CASSFEVNEQFF. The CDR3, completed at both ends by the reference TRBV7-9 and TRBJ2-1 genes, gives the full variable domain DTGVSQNPRHKITKRGQNVTFRCDPISEHNRLYWYRQTLGQGPEFLTYFQNEAQLEKSRLLSDRFSAERPKGSFSTLEIQRTEQGDSAMYLCASSFEVNEQFFGPGTRLTVL.